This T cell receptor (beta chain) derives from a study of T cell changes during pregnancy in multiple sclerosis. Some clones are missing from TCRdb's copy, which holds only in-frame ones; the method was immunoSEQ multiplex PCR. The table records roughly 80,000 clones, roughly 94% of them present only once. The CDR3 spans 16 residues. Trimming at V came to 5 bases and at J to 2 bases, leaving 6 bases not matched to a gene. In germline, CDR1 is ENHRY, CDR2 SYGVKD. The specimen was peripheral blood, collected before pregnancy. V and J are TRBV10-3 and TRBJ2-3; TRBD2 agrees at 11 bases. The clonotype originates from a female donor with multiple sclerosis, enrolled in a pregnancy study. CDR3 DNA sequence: TGTGCCATCAGTCCTAGCGGGGGGCACACCACAGATACGCAGTATTTT. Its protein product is CAISPSGGHTTDTQYF.